Here is one T cell receptor (beta chain) with its context. This sample was taken from a study of cytomegalovirus exposure and HLA in healthy donors. Trimming cost V 4 bases and J 4 bases; bases outside gene matches: 8. Germline lookup yields CDR1 SGHNT and CDR2 YYREEE (reference sequence). This CDR3 has 15 amino acids. PCR primers comprised 60 Vbeta and 13 Jbeta primers. Assay: immunoSEQ multiplex PCR; the TCRdb copy retains only in-frame clones and omits some. The data contain about 160,000 clones, 60% to 75% of them singletons. The sequencing input was PBMCs. The V and J genes are TRBV5-4 and TRBJ2-5; TRBD2 aligns across 9 bases. This clonotype originated in a woman in her forties or fifties in good health and CMV-seropositive. The CDR3: CASSGAGGKSETQYF. CDR3 DNA sequence: TGTGCCAGCAGCGGGGCGGGGGGGAAGTCAGAGACCCAGTACTTC.